A single sample is the source of the 24 T cell receptor beta chains below, sequenced in a study of blood T cell repertoires in COVID-19. Clones were sequenced by immunoSEQ multiplex PCR, and TCRdb holds only the in-frame ones, with some missing. Of roughly 180,000 clones listed, roughly 80% are singletons. Sequencing used PBMCs or T cells enriched from blood (not recorded which). The receptor set was obtained from a man between 60 and 75 years old who had been exposed to COVID-19.

This clone was seen only a few times. This chain joins TRBV6-5 and TRBJ2-7; 7 nucleotides align to TRBD2. This CDR3 has 14 amino acids. CDR1 and CDR2 (germline): MNHEY, SVGAGI. The J segment lost 6 bases and the V segment lost 1 base, leaving 6 bases of the junction unmatched. CDR3 protein: CASSYLGGTIEQYF. The CDR3 DNA follows: TGTGCCAGCAGTTACTTGGGAGGGACCATCGAGCAGTACTTC.

The chain recombines TRBV14 with TRBJ1-4; D ambiguous. From germline, CDR1 is SGHDN and CDR2 FVKESK. This CDR3 is built from 15 residues. Trimming took 1 base from V and 4 from J, leaving 10 bases between them. CDR3 sequence (DNA): TGTGCCAGCAGCCAAGGCGGGGTCGGTAATGAAAAACTGTTTTTT. This codes for CASSQGGVGNEKLFF. Full variable domain (outside the CDR3, taken from reference TRBV14 and TRBJ1-4): EAGVTQFPSHSVIEKGQTVTLRCDPISGHDNLYWYRRVMGKEIKFLLHFVKESKQDESGMPNNRFLAERTGGTYSTLKVQPAELEDSGVYFCASSQGGVGNEKLFFGSGTQLSVL.

The chain recombines TRBV6-5 with TRBJ1-2; 9 nucleotides line up with TRBD1. Germline V lookup: CDR1 MNHEY, CDR2 SVGAGI. The CDR3 totals 13 residues. Losses at the gene ends were 5 bases for V and 8 bases for J; bases not matched to a gene: 6. The chain's CDR3 is CASSPGQGLGYTF. CDR3 nucleotide sequence: TGTGCCAGCAGTCCCGGACAGGGGCTAGGCTACACCTTC.

To note about this clone: The junction does not match germline at one end; this may be a read error. V and J are TRBV3-1 (or the pseudogene TRBV3-2) and TRBJ2-1, with 11 bases that match TRBD2. CDR3 size: 15 residues. Germline CDR1 reads LGHDT; CDR2 reads YNNKEL (reference sequence). CDR3: CASSQDGVAGGPGVF. The CDR3 DNA follows: TGTGCCAGCAGCCAAGATGGGGTAGCGGGAGGGCCCGGGGTCTTC.

This chain joins TRBV10-3 and TRBJ2-5; D possibly corresponds to TRBD1 (6 bases). Germline CDR1 reads ENHRY; CDR2 reads SYGVKD. V was cut by 4 bases and J by 5 bases, with 17 bases left in between. The length of the CDR3 is 15 residues. The CDR3 coding sequence is TGTGCCATCAGTGTAGCGCAGGGGTCCGGGGAGACCCAGTACTTC. It specifies CAISVAQGSGETQYF.

This chain connects TRBV7-9 to TRBJ2-5, with 7 bases aligning to TRBD1. The CDR3 length is 14 residues. The V gene's germline CDR1 is SEHNR and CDR2 FQNEAQ (reference sequence). The V segment lost 5 bases and the J segment 7 bases; nucleotides outside the gene matches: 10. CDR3 coding DNA: TGTGCCAGCAGCGCAGGGGGACCGGGCGCGACCCAGTACTTC. As protein: CASSAGGPGATQYF.

The chain carries TRBV21-1 and TRBJ2-3; the D segment call TRBD2 is taken from the table without a DNA check. TRBV21-1 is a documented pseudogene. CDR3 length: 17 amino acids. In DNA, the CDR3 is TGTGCCATCAGCGTACCCTGGCGGCGGGACGGGGGAGATACGCAGTATTTT. This codes for CAISVPWRRDGGDTQYF.

The chain has TRBV3-1 (or the pseudogene TRBV3-2) and TRBJ2-1, with D possibly TRBD2 on 5 matching bases. CDR3 size: 16 residues. Germline lookup yields CDR1 LGHDT and CDR2 YNNKEL (reference sequence). V gave up 4 bases and J gave up 2 bases, with 15 bases separating them. CDR3 in DNA: TGTGCCAGCAGCCGCAGTGCGGGTCTGCCCTACAATGAGCAGTTCTTC. Residues: CASSRSAGLPYNEQFF.

The chain carries TRBV12-3 or TRBV12-4 and TRBJ1-2; the D gene is possibly TRBD1 (5 bases). The V end lost 5 bases, the J end lost 4 bases, and 11 bases lay between the germline ends. The CDR3 extends over 13 amino acids. Written as DNA, the CDR3 is TGTGCCAGCAGTACGGGGGAGCTCTATGGCTACACCTTC. Encoded protein: CASSTGELYGYTF.

This clone occurred once. The rearrangement joins TRBV7-9 to TRBJ2-7; 11 bases fit TRBD1. CDR1 is SEHNR, CDR2 FQNEAQ, per germline (reference sequence). The CDR3 length is 15 residues. With 3 bases clipped from V and 3 bases from J, the junction kept 4 bases outside the gene matches. The CDR3 loop is CASSFGGTGGYEQYF. The CDR3 DNA follows: TGTGCCAGCAGCTTTGGAGGGACAGGGGGCTACGAGCAGTACTTC.

This clone was seen ten or more times. V and J are TRBV6-1 and TRBJ2-4; 13 nucleotides align to TRBD2. This CDR3 comprises 16 residues. The germline CDR1 and CDR2 sequences are MNHNS and SASEGT. Unmatched junction bases numbered 7, after V lost 3 bases and J lost 8 bases. This chain's CDR3 is CASSDQLAGGGDIQYF. DNA of the CDR3: TGTGCCAGCAGTGATCAACTAGCGGGAGGGGGGGACATTCAGTACTTC.

This clone appeared a single time. The chain carries TRBV19 and TRBJ2-3; 9 bases are shared with TRBD1. CDR3 length: 14 residues. Trimming removed 5 bases from V and 4 bases from J; junction bases left unmatched: 4. The germline gives CDR1 LNHDA, CDR2 SQIVND (reference sequence). The CDR3 DNA reads as TGTGCCAGTAGTGTGGACAGGGGTTCAGATACGCAGTATTTT. This translates into CASSVDRGSDTQYF.

The chain has TRBV27 and TRBJ2-5, with 9 positions matching TRBD1. This CDR3 is built from 15 residues. Losses at the gene ends were 5 bases for V and 5 bases for J; bases not matched to a gene: 9. In germline, CDR1 is MNHEY, CDR2 SMNVEV (reference sequence). The CDR3 region has the DNA TGTGCCAGCAGTCCGGACAGGGGAGGAAGGGAGACCCAGTACTTC. This encodes CASSPDRGGRETQYF.

This clone was detected once. The V and J genes are TRBV11-3 and TRBJ1-1; possible D gene TRBD1, 6 bases. V dropped 3 bases and J dropped 0 bases, with 11 bases sitting between them. The CDR3 has 15 residues. The germline gives CDR1 SGHNT, CDR2 YENEEA. In DNA form, the CDR3 reads TGTGCCAGCAGCTTCCGGGGGGCTATGAACACTGAAGCTTTCTTT. Its protein is CASSFRGAMNTEAFF. Complete variable domain (other parts from reference TRBV11-3 and TRBJ1-1): EAGVVQSPRYKIIEKKQPVAFWCNPISGHNTLYWYLQNLGQGPELLIRYENEEAVDDSQLPKDRFSAERLKGVDSTLKIQPAELGDSAVYLCASSFRGAMNTEAFFGQGTRLTVV.

A single count supports this clone. The J gene is TRBJ2-3, the V gene TRBV18, with 12 bases matching TRBD2. Germline assignment: CDR1 KGHSH and CDR2 LQKENI. The junction had 9 bases not matched to a gene; V was cut back by 8 bases and J by 3 bases. The CDR3 contains 16 residues. The CDR3 protein is CASPPSTSGRTDTQYF. The CDR3 nucleotides are TGTGCCAGCCCCCCCTCGACTAGCGGGAGAACAGATACGCAGTATTTT.

The chain recombines TRBV14 with TRBJ2-2; 7 bases are shared with TRBD1. The V segment lost 6 bases and the J segment 4 bases; nucleotides outside the gene matches: 8. The germline V gene encodes CDR1 SGHDN and CDR2 FVKESK. There are 15 residues in the CDR3. CDR3 nucleotides: TGTGCCAGCAGACCCCGGGACAGTCGCACCGGGGAGCTGTTTTTT. Translating gives CASRPRDSRTGELFF.

This clone was picked up a small number of times. The chain has TRBV6-1 and TRBJ1-4; possible D gene TRBD1, 6 bases. Trimming cost V 1 base and J 8 bases, with 11 bases left between them. Germline assignment: CDR1 MNHNS and CDR2 SASEGT. The CDR3 runs to 14 residues. This CDR3 reads CASSEGGQGEKLFF. The DNA of the CDR3 is TGTGCCAGCAGTGAAGGGGGGCAAGGGGAAAAACTGTTTTTT.

The genes are TRBV7-8 and TRBJ2-5; 9 positions agree with TRBD1. The CDR3 length is 16 residues. CDR1 and CDR2 (germline): SGHVS, FQNEAQ. Trimming took 5 bases from V and 3 from J; bases not matched to a gene: 10. This chain's CDR3 is CASSNPGTGFEETQYF. The CDR3 nucleotides read TGTGCCAGCAGCAACCCCGGGACAGGGTTTGAAGAGACCCAGTACTTC.

This clone occurred once. The chain's CDR3 is CASSDTGTGGTPQHF. CDR3 nucleotide sequence: TGTGCCAGTAGTGATACCGGGACAGGGGGGACCCCCCAGCATTTT. This chain joins TRBV19 and TRBJ1-5, with 11 positions matching TRBD1. V shed 5 bases and J 10 bases; nucleotides not matched to a gene: 10. This CDR3 is built from 15 residues. CDR1 is LNHDA and CDR2 is SQIVND in the germline V gene (reference sequence).

This clone was recorded once. The V gene is TRBV28, the J gene TRBJ2-7; D possibly corresponds to TRBD1 (5 bases). CDR3 length: 17 residues. From germline, CDR1 is MDHEN and CDR2 SYDVKM. With 1 base removed from V and 4 bases from J, the gap between germline ends came to 20 bases. The CDR3 DNA reads as TGTGCCAGCAGTTTATCTAGTGTTTGGGGAAGGGGTTACGAGCAGTACTTC. Its protein product is CASSLSSVWGRGYEQYF.

The chain couples TRBV7-9 to TRBJ2-1; D unresolved. The V gene lost 2 bases and the J gene lost 8 bases, with 13 bases spanning the gap. The CDR3 sequence is 14 residues long. Per germline, CDR1 SEHNR and CDR2 FQNEAQ (reference sequence). The CDR3 nucleotides are TGTGCCAGCAGCTTAAATAGCCGTGGCGATGAGCAGTTCTTC. It translates to CASSLNSRGDEQFF. Combining the CDR3 with reference TRBV7-9 and TRBJ2-1 gives the whole variable domain DTGVSQNPRHKITKRGQNVTFRCDPISEHNRLYWYRQTLGQGPEFLTYFQNEAQLEKSRLLSDRFSAERPKGSFSTLEIQRTEQGDSAMYLCASSLNSRGDEQFFGPGTRLTVL.

The gene calls are TRBV19 and TRBJ1-2; TRBD1 aligns across 11 bases. V was clipped by 5 bases and J by 6 bases; unmatched bases: 14. The CDR3 covers 17 residues. CDR1 and CDR2 from the germline V gene are LNHDA and SQIVND (reference sequence). CDR3 region: CASSWDLTGQGANGYTF. In DNA, the CDR3 is TGTGCCAGTAGTTGGGATCTCACAGGACAGGGGGCGAATGGCTACACCTTC.

This clone was observed a single time. V gene TRBV19 combines with J gene TRBJ1-3; D remains unclear. Germline V CDR1 and CDR2: LNHDA, SQIVND (reference sequence). V shed 4 bases and J shed 1 base, with 5 bases lying between them. The CDR3 length is 13 residues. In nucleotides, the CDR3 is TGTGCCAGTAGTACCGGGTCTGGAAACACCATATATTTT. This translates into CASSTGSGNTIYF. Full variable domain (outside the CDR3, taken from reference TRBV19 and TRBJ1-3): DGGITQSPKYLFRKEGQNVTLSCEQNLNHDAMYWYRQDPGQGLRLIYYSQIVNDFQKGDIAEGYSVSREKKESFPLTVTSAQKNPTAFYLCASSTGSGNTIYFGEGSWLTVV.

CDR3 bases: TGTGCCAGCAGTGAATCCCTAGGCGAGCAGTACTTC. It codes for CASSESLGEQYF. The J gene is TRBJ2-7, the V gene TRBV25-1; D uncertain. V was trimmed by 1 base and J by 6 bases, leaving 7 bases between them. The CDR3 has 12 amino acids. The V gene's germline CDR1 is MGHDK and CDR2 SYGVNS.